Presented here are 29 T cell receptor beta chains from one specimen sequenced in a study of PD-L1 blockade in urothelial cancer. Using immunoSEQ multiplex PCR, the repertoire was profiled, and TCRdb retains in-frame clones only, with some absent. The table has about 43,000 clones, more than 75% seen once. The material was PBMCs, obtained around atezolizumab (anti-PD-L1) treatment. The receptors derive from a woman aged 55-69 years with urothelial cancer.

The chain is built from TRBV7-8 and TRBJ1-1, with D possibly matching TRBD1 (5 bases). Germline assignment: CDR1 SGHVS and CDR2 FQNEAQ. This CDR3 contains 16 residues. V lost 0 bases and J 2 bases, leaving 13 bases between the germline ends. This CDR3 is CASSLARRGGNTEAFF. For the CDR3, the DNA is TGTGCCAGCAGCTTAGCGCGCCGGGGGGGAAACACTGAAGCTTTCTTT.

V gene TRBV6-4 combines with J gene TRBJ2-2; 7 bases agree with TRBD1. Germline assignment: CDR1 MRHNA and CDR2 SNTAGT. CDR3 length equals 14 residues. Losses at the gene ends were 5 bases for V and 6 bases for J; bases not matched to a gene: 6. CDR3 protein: CASSPDRAAGELFF. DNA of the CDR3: TGTGCCAGCAGTCCCGACAGGGCCGCCGGGGAGCTGTTTTTT.

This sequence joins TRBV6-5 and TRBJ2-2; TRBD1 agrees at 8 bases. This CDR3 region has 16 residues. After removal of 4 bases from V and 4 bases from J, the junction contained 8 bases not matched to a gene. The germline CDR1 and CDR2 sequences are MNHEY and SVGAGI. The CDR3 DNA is TGTGCCAGCAGTTCCACGGACAGGGTGGCCACCGGGGAGCTGTTTTTT. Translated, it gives CASSSTDRVATGELFF.

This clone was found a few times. CDR3 sequence: CASSDALWTSGEKQYF. In nucleotides, the CDR3 is TGTGCCAGCAGTGACGCCCTCTGGACTAGCGGGGAAAAGCAGTACTTC. The chain joins TRBV6-1 to TRBJ2-7; 12 bases map to TRBD2. The CDR3 covers 16 residues. V shed 3 bases and J 8 bases; nucleotides not matched to a gene: 11. From germline, CDR1 is MNHNS and CDR2 SASEGT.

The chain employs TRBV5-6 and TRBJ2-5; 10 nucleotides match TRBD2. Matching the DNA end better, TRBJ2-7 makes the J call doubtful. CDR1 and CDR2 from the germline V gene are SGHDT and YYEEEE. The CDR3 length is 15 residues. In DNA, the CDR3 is TGTGCCAGCAGCGGCGGACTAGCGGCAACCTACGAGCAGTACTTC. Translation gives CASSGGLAATYEQYF.

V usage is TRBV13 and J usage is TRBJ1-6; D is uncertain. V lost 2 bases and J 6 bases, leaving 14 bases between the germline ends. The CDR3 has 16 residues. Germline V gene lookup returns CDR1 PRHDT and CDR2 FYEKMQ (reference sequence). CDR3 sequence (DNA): TGTGCCAGCAGCTTATCCAGACAACCCTCTAATTCACCCCTCCACTTT. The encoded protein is CASSLSRQPSNSPLHF.

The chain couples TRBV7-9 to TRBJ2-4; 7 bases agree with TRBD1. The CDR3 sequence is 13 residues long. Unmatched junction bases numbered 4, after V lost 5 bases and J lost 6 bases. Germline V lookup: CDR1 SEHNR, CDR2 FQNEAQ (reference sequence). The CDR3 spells CASSRGQTNIQYF. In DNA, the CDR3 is TGTGCCAGCAGCCGGGGACAGACAAACATTCAGTACTTC.

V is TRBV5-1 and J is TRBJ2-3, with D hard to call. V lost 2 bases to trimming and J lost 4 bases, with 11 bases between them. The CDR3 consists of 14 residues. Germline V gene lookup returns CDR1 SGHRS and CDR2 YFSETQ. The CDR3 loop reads CASSFPGSSDTQYF. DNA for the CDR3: TGCGCCAGCAGCTTCCCCGGGTCGTCAGATACGCAGTATTTT.

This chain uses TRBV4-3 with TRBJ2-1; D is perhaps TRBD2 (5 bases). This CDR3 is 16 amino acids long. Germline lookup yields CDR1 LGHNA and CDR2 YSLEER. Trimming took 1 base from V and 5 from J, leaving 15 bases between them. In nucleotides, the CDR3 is TGCGCCAGCAGCCAAGGAATGGACTTGCACCACAATGAGCAGTTCTTC. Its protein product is CASSQGMDLHHNEQFF.

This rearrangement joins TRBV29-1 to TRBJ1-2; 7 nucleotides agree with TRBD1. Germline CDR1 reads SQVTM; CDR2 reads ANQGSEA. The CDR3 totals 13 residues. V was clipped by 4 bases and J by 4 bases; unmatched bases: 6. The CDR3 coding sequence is TGCAGCGTTGCTCGACAGGGCTCCTATGGCTACACCTTC. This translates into CSVARQGSYGYTF.

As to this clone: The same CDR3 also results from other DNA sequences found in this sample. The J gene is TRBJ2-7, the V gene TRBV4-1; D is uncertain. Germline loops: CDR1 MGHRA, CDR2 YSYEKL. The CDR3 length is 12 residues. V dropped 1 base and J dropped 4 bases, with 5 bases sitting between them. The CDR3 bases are TGCGCCAGCAGCCAAGGTAGTTACGAGCAGTACTTC. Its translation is CASSQGSYEQYF.

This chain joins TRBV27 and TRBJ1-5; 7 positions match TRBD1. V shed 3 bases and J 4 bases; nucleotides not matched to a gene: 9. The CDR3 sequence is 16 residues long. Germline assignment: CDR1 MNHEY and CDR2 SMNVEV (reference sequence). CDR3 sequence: CASSLGATGLNQPQHF. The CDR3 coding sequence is TGTGCCAGCAGTTTGGGGGCGACAGGGCTAAATCAGCCCCAGCATTTT.

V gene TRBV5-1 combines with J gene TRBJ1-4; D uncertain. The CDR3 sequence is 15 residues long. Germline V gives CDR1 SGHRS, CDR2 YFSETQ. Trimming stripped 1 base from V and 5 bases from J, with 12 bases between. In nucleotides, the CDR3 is TGCGCCAGCAGCTTGTCTGAACGGTTCAATGAAAAACTGTTTTTT. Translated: CASSLSERFNEKLFF.

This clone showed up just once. CDR3: CAISEWSGTGSYEQYF. The CDR3 region has the DNA TGTGCCATCAGTGAGTGGTCGGGGACAGGGTCCTACGAGCAGTACTTC. The V and J genes are TRBV10-3 and TRBJ2-7, with 9 nucleotides matching TRBD1. In germline, CDR1 is ENHRY, CDR2 SYGVKD. The CDR3 consists of 16 residues. V dropped 1 base and J dropped 1; count of bases not matched to a gene: 5.

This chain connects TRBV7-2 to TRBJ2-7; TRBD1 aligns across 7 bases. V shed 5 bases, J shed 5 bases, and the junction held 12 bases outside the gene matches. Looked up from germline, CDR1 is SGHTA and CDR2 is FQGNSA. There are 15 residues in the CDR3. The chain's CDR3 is CASSPDKTGRDEQYF. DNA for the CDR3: TGTGCCAGCAGCCCCGACAAGACAGGGCGCGACGAGCAGTACTTC. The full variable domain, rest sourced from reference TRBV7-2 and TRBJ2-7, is GAGVSQSPSNKVTEKGKDVELRCDPISGHTALYWYRQSLGQGLEFLIYFQGNSAPDKSGLPSDRFSAERTGGSVSTLTIQRTQQEDSAVYLCASSPDKTGRDEQYFGPGTRLTVT.

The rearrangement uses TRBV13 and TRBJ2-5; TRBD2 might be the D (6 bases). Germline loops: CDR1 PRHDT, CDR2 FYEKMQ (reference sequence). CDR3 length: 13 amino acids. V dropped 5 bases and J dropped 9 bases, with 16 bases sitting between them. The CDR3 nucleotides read TGTGCCAGCAGCGGAACCCGAGGGGAGGCCCAGTACTTC. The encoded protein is CASSGTRGEAQYF.

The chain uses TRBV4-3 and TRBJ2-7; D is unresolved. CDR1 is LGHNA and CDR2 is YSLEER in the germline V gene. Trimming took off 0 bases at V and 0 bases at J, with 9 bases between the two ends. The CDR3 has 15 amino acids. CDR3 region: CASSQDQITSYEQYF. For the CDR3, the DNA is TGCGCCAGCAGCCAAGATCAGATAACCTCCTACGAGCAGTACTTC.

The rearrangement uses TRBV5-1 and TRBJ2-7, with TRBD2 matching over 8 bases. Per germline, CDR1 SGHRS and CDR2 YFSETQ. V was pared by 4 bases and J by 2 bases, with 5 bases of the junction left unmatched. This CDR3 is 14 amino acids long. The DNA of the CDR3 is TGCGCCAGCAGCCCCGGGGGGGCGACCTACGAGCAGTACTTC. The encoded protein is CASSPGGATYEQYF. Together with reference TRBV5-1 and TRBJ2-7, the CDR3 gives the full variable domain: KAGVTQTPRYLIKTRGQQVTLSCSPISGHRSVSWYQQTPGQGLQFLFEYFSETQRNKGNFPGRFSGRQFSNSRSEMNVSTLELGDSALYLCASSPGGATYEQYFGPGTRLTVT.

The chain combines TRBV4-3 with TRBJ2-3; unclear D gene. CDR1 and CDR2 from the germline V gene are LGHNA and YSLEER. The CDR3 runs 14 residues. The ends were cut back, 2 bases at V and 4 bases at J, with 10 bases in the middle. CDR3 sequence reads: CASSQLNSADTQYF. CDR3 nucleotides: TGCGCCAGCAGCCAACTGAATTCGGCAGATACGCAGTATTTT.

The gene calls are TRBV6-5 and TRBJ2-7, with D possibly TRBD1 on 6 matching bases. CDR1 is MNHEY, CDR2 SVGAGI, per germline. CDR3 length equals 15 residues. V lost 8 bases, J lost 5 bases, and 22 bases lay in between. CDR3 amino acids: CASRYDIQGWNEQYF. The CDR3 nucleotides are TGTGCCAGCCGCTACGATATACAGGGATGGAACGAGCAGTACTTC.

The CDR3 bases are TGTGCCAGCAGTTTAAGAGGAGGGAAGGCATCCTACGAGCAGTACTTC. Protein product: CASSLRGGKASYEQYF. The gene calls are TRBV27 and TRBJ2-7, with TRBD2 as a possible D gene (6 bases). V was trimmed by 2 bases and J by 1 base, leaving 15 bases between them. Germline values: CDR1 MNHEY, CDR2 SMNVEV (reference sequence). This CDR3 comprises 16 residues.

The chain's CDR3 is CASDGRGSPGELFF. CDR3 bases: TGTGCCAGTGATGGCAGGGGGAGCCCCGGGGAGCTGTTTTTT. This rearrangement joins TRBV19 to TRBJ2-2, with 7 bases fitting TRBD1. Germline assignment: CDR1 LNHDA and CDR2 SQIVND (reference sequence). The CDR3 is 14 residues long. Unmatched junction bases numbered 9, after V lost 8 bases and J lost 6 bases.

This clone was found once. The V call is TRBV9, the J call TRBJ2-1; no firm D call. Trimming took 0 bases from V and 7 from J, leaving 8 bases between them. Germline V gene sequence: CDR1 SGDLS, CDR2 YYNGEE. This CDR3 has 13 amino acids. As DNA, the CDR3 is TGTGCCAGCAGCGTAGTCGGAGAAAATGAGCAGTTCTTC. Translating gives CASSVVGENEQFF.

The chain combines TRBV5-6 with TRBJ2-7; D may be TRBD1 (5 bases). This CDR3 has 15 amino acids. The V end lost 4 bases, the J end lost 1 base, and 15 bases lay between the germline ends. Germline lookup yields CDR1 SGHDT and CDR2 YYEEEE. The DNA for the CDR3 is TGTGCCAGCAGCGTAGCCCGACAGATATCCTACGAGCAGTACTTC. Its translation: CASSVARQISYEQYF.

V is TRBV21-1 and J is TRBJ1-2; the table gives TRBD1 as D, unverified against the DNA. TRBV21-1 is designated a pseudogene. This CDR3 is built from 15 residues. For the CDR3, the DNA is TGTGCCAGCAGCAAAGCATCGACAGGGGCACGGGGCTACACCTTC. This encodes CASSKASTGARGYTF.

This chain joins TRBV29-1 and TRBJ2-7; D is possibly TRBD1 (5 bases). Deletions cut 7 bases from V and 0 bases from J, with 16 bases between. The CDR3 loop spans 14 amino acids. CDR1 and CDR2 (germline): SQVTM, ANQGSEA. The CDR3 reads CSAQARDPSYEQYF. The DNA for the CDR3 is TGCAGCGCCCAAGCCAGGGATCCCTCCTACGAGCAGTACTTC.

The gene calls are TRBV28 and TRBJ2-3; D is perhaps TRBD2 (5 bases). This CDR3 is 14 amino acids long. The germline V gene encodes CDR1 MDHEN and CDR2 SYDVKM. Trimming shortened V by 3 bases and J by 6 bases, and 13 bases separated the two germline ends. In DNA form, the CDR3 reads TGTGCCAGCAGTTTTTTGAGGGCAGGTGATACGCAGTATTTT. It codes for CASSFLRAGDTQYF. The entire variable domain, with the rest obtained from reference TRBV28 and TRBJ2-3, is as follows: DVKVTQSSRYLVKRTGEKVFLECVQDMDHENMFWYRQDPGLGLRLIYFSYDVKMKEKGDIPEGYSVSREKKERFSLILESASTNQTSMYLCASSFLRAGDTQYFGPGTRLTVL.

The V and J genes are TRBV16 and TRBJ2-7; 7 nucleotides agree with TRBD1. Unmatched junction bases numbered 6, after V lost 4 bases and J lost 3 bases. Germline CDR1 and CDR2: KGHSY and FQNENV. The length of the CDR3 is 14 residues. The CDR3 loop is CASSLDRAVYEQYF. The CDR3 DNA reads TGTGCCAGCAGCCTAGACAGGGCGGTCTACGAGCAGTACTTC. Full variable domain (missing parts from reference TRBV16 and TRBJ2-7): GEEVAQTPKHLVRGEGQKAKLYCAPIKGHSYVFWYQQVLKNEFKFLISFQNENVFDETGMPKERFSAKCLPNSPCSLEIQATKLEDSAVYFCASSLDRAVYEQYFGPGTRLTVT.

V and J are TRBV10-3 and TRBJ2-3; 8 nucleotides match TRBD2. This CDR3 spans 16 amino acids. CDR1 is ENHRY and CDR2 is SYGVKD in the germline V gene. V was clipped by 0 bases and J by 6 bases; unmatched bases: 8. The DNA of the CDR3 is TGTGCCATCAGTGAGTCTGTTAGCGGGGTGTCGGATACGCAGTATTTT. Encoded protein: CAISESVSGVSDTQYF.